This T cell receptor (beta chain) was captured by sequencing in a study of shared clonotypes between healthy human individuals. About the study: Donors had three CD4 naive, three CD4 memory, two CD8 naive and one CD8 memory plate apiece.

Assay used: immunoSEQ multiplex PCR; TCRdb lists only in-frame clones, some missing. This table holds roughly 2,300,000 clones, around 93% found once. Sequencing was carried out using naive CD4+ T cells from PBMCs. Described subset: CD45RA+ positively selected. This TCR was sampled from a young man in good health. Some clones in this sample may be carry-over from other donors' samples.

The CDR3 loop reads CASSLTGGQGKTQYF. The CDR3 nucleotides are TGTGCCAGCAGCTTGACCGGGGGTCAAGGGAAGACCCAGTACTTC. The chain carries TRBV5-6 and TRBJ2-5; maybe TRBD2 (6 bases). The CDR3 covers 15 residues. The V end lost 1 base, the J end lost 6 bases, and 16 bases lay between the germline ends. Germline V gives CDR1 SGHDT, CDR2 YYEEEE. The full variable domain, in which reference TRBV5-6 and TRBJ2-5 provide the parts outside the CDR3, is DAGVTQSPTHLIKTRGQQVTLRCSPKSGHDTVSWYQQALGQGPQFIFQYYEEEERQRGNFPDRFSGHQFPNYSSELNVNALLLGDSALYLCASSLTGGQGKTQYFGPGTRLLVL.